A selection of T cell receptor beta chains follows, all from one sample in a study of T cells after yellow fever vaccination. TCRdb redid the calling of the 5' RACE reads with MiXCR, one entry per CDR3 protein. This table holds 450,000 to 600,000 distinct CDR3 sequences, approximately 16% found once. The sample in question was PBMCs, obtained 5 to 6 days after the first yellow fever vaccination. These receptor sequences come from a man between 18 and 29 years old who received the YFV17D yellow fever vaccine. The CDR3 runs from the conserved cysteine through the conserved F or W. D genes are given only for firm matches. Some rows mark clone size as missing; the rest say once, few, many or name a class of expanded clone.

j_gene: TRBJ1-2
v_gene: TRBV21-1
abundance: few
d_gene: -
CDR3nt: TGTGCCAGCACCAAAAGGGTGGGTAGCTATGGCTACACCTTC
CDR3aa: CASTKRVGSYGYTF

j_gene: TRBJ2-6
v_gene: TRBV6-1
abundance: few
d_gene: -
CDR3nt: TGTGCCGGCGCAAGGACCTCTGGGGCCAACGTCCTGACTTTC
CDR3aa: CAGARTSGANVLTF

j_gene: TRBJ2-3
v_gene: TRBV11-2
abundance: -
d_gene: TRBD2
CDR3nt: TGTGCCAGCAGCTTAGTGACTAGCGGGGGGGCCCCGGCAGATACGCAGTATTTT
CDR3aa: CASSLVTSGGAPADTQYF

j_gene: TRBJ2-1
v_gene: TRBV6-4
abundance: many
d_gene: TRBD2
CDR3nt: TGTGCCAGCAGTGAAAAAGCGGGGGGGTACAATGAGCAGTTCTTC
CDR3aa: CASSEKAGGYNEQFF

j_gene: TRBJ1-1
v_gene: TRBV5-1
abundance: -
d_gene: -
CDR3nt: TGCGCCAGCAGCAGTTACAGAGGACACACTGAAGCTTTCTTT
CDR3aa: CASSSYRGHTEAFF

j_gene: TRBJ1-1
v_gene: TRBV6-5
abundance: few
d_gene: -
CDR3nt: TGTGCCAGCAGTTACGCGGGGACCCTAGGCACTGAAGCTTTCTTT
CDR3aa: CASSYAGTLGTEAFF

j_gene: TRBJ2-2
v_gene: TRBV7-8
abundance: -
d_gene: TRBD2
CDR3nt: TGTGCCAGCAGCAGACTAGCGGGGCTAGGTGGGGAGCTGTTTTTT
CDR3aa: CASSRLAGLGGELFF

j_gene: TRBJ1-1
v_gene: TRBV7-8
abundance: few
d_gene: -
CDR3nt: TGTGCCAGCAGCTTTTACGATGGGAACACTGAAGCTTTCTTT
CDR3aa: CASSFYDGNTEAFF

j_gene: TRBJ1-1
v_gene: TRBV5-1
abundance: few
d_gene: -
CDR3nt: TGCGCCAGCAGACCTGACCGGGACGAAACTGAAGCTTTCTTT
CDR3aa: CASRPDRDETEAFF

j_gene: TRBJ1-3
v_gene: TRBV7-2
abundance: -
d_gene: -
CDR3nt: TGTGCCAGCACCCCGGTCCTGGTGGACACCATATATTTT
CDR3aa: CASTPVLVDTIYF

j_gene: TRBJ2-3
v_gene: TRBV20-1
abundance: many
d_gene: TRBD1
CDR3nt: TGCAGTGCTAGTTCCCGGGACAGGGGCACAGATACGCAGTATTTT
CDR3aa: CSASSRDRGTDTQYF

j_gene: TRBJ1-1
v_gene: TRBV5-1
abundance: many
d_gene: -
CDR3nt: TGCGCCAGCAGCTTGGTGGGCGGCGACACTGAAGCTTTCTTT
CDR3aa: CASSLVGGDTEAFF

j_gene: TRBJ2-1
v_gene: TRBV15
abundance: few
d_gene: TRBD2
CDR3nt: TGTGCCACCCGGGAGGGGCGCTACAATGAGCAGTTCTTC
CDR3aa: CATREGRYNEQFF

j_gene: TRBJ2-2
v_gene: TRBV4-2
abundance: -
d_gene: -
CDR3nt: TGTGCCAGCAGCCAAGATTCCCCAAGAAGGACCGGGGAGCTGTTTTTT
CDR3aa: CASSQDSPRRTGELFF

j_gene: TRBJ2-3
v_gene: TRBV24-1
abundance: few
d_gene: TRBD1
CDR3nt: TGTGCCACCAGTGATAAAGGACAGGGGTCAGATACGCAGTATTTT
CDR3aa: CATSDKGQGSDTQYF

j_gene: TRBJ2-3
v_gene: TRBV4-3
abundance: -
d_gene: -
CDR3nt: TGCGCCAGCAGCCAAGTCTACAGGGAGAGCACAGATACGCAGTATTTT
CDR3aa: CASSQVYRESTDTQYF

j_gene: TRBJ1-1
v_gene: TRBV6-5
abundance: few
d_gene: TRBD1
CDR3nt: TGTGCCAGCAGTTACTGGACAGGGGGCGTAAATAATGAAGCTTTCTTT
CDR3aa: CASSYWTGGVNNEAFF

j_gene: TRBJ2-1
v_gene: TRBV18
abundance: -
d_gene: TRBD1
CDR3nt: TGTGCCAGCTCACCGTATCTTGGACAGGGGGAAAGGAATGAGCAGTTCTTC
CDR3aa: CASSPYLGQGERNEQFF